This T cell receptor beta chain was sequenced in a study of T cell responses to AZD1222 COVID-19 vaccine. Points from the study as a whole: The donor cohort was predominantly white British with a female majority, and clonal diversity may have been underestimated. Spike was spanned by vaccine-associated CD4 TCRs, with dominance at 160-218 and 743-854.

Worth noting for this clone: The antigen is unknown.

CDR3 length: 18 residues. The V and J ends lost 5 bases and 6 bases, in that order; junction bases with no gene match: 18. The germline V gene encodes CDR1 MNHNY and CDR2 SVGAGI (reference sequence). Sequencing was performed with immunoSEQ multiplex PCR; in TCRdb, only in-frame clones are kept and a portion is missing. The table records 130,000 or so clones, 90% of them present only once. This receptor was identified in an adult who received the MenACWY meningococcal vaccine as a control. Sequencing used peripheral blood, obtained 28 days after the second dose of the MenACWY control vaccine. The chain is built from TRBV6-6 and TRBJ2-2; 7 bases align to TRBD1. In DNA, the CDR3 is TGTGCCAGCAGTCTAATGACAGGGAGCATTCAACGACCCGGGGAGCTGTTTTTT. It yields the protein CASSLMTGSIQRPGELFF.